This T cell receptor (beta chain) appears in the sequencing data of a study of blood T cell repertoires in COVID-19. Study-level background: Some COVID-19 samples were acute and others convalescent; all came from the United States, Italy and Spain. The analysed material was cDNA or gDNA that came from T cells, B-cell-depleted T cells, or PBMCs.

In the authors' methods: Scientists estimated how many nucleated cells there were by amplifying reference gene primers. Measured with immunoSEQ multiplex PCR; TCRdb has only the in-frame clones, and not every one. V and J calls plus clone size are reproduced from that table; the DNA served to infer D and trimming. The sample carries approximately 100,000 clones, roughly nine tenths recorded once. This clone was counted once. CDR3 length equals 13 residues. Per germline, CDR1 LNHNV and CDR2 YYDKDF (reference sequence). Trimming left V 0 bases short and J 4 bases short, with 6 bases between. The rearrangement joins TRBV15 to TRBJ1-1; D unresolved. The sample taken for sequencing was peripheral blood. This TCR was recovered from a man aged 45-60 years with acute or convalescent COVID-19. CDR3 in amino acids: CATSRDPGTEAFF. CDR3 coding DNA: TGTGCCACCAGCAGAGATCCGGGCACTGAAGCTTTCTTT.